Given below is one T cell receptor (beta chain) in context. Data came from immunoSEQ multiplex PCR; TCRdb stores just in-frame clones and leaves some out. The repertoire holds approximately 220,000 clones, about four fifths seen once, with approximately 4.5% in the top ten. The CDR3 runs 15 residues. Trimming pared 6 bases from V and 7 bases from J, leaving 19 bases between. In germline, CDR1 is LNHDA, CDR2 SQIVND (reference sequence). The sample originates from a study of blood T cell repertoires in COVID-19. Overall study: Samples of COVID-19 (acute and convalescent) were obtained from the United States, Italy and Spain.

The V call is TRBV19, the J call TRBJ1-5, with D possibly being TRBD1 (5 bases). Sequencing input: peripheral blood. The sequence was obtained from a woman aged 65 to 85 with acute or convalescent COVID-19. CDR3 region: CASREGRGLTQPQHF. The CDR3 DNA reads as TGTGCCAGTAGAGAGGGTCGGGGACTTACCCAGCCCCAGCATTTT.